The clone carrying this T cell receptor beta chain showed up just a few times. Its specificity is unknown. With each sample, at least 5 micrograms of total RNA were extracted. Using a J-beta primer mix together with a sample-barcoded 5' primer, a second PCR was run for about 7 to 12 cycles. Every cDNA was tagged by a template-switch adaptor with 12 random nucleotides. TCRdb reprocessed the 5' RACE reads via MiXCR and lists one record per CDR3 protein. This table holds 1.5 million or so distinct CDR3 sequences, around 42% found once. The sample originates from a study of blood T cells in healthy people across ages. V gave up 6 bases and J gave up 7 bases; unmatched junction bases: 9. Germline CDR1 reads DFQATT; CDR2 reads SNEGSKA (reference sequence). CDR3 size: 16 residues. Study-wide results and caveats: Without sorted subsets, naive and antigen-experienced compartments could not be conclusively compared.

The receptor's source is a woman between 18 and 29 years old in good health. The sample was blood. The chain carries TRBV20-1 and TRBJ2-1; 16 bases agree with TRBD2. CDR3 loop: CSAEGLAGGPGNEQFF. The CDR3 region has the DNA TGCAGTGCGGAGGGACTAGCGGGAGGGCCGGGGAATGAGCAGTTCTTC.